This T cell receptor beta chain appears in the sequencing data of a study of T cell responses to AZD1222 COVID-19 vaccine. Whole-study findings and limits: Vaccination with two AZD1222 doses was followed by a rise in Spike-specific TCR breadth and depth. At study baseline, merely six AZD1222 recipients were seropositive.

Using immunoSEQ multiplex PCR, the repertoire was profiled, and TCRdb retains in-frame clones only, with some absent. The sample consists of about 110,000 clones, 70% to 90% of them appearing once. In the case of this clone: The antigen is undetermined.

The CDR3 covers 13 residues. Per the germline V gene, CDR1 is MNHEY and CDR2 is SMNVEV (reference sequence). The starting material was peripheral blood, obtained on day 0 of AZD1222 vaccination. This chain uses TRBV27 with TRBJ2-7; D is ambiguous. This sequence originates from an adult in good health. The CDR3 bases are TGTGCCAGCAGTGTATCATGGGCCCACGAGCAGTACGTC. Its protein is CASSVSWAHEQYV.